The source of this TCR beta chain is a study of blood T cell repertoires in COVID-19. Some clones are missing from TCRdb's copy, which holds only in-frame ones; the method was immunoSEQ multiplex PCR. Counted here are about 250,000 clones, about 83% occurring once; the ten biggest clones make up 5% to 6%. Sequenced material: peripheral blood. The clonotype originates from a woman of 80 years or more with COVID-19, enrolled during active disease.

The CDR3 nucleotides read TGCAGCGCCTGGGACAGGGGCGGCTACACCTTC. Protein product: CSAWDRGGYTF. V usage is TRBV29-1 and J usage is TRBJ1-2; 10 nucleotides match TRBD1. The germline gives CDR1 SQVTM, CDR2 ANQGSEA. This CDR3 contains 11 residues. The ends lost 7 bases at V and 8 bases at J; junction bases unmatched: 4.